The sequence of this T cell receptor (beta chain) was determined in a study of T cells in localized non-small cell lung cancer. About this clone itself: Its specificity is unknown.

Study-level results: In uninvolved adjacent lung, T cell clonality reached its highest value, exceeding tumor.

Using immunoSEQ multiplex PCR, the repertoire was profiled, and TCRdb retains in-frame clones only, with some absent. The profile shows thousands of clones, around a quarter of them singletons. The source of this sequence is a woman aged 35 to 70 with stage II lung adenocarcinoma. Source: lung tumor tissue, taken before any cancer treatment.

CDR3 nucleotides: TGTGCCTGGAGTGTACCTGAAGGTCCCTACACCTTC. Translation gives CAWSVPEGPYTF. The rearrangement joins TRBV30 to TRBJ1-2; no definite D call. Trimming shortened V by 0 bases and J by 10 bases, and 12 bases separated the two germline ends. CDR3 length: 12 amino acids. Germline loops: CDR1 GTSNPN, CDR2 SVGIG (reference sequence). The complete variable domain, with remaining parts taken from reference TRBV30 and TRBJ1-2, reads SQTIHQWPATLVQPVGSPLSLECTVEGTSNPNLYWYRQAAGRGLQLLFYSVGIGQISSEVPQNLSASRPQDRQFILSSKKLLLSDSGFYLCAWSVPEGPYTFGSGTRLTVV.